This is a list of T cell receptor beta chains from one sample in a study of T cell responses to AZD1222 COVID-19 vaccine. Profiled with immunoSEQ multiplex PCR; TCRdb holds only in-frame clones, not every one. The sample holds some 49,000 clones, 70% to 90% seen once. Sequencing was performed on peripheral blood, taken 28 days after the second AZD1222 dose. Receptors were obtained from an adult who received the AZD1222 COVID-19 vaccine. The CDR3 runs from the conserved cysteine through the conserved F or W. Fields, in order: V gene, D gene, clone size, J gene, CDR3 protein, CDR3 DNA. The D gene is left open where the match is weak. Only part of the rows carry a size: once, few, many, or a class if the clone is expanded.

>TRBV5-4|NA|NA|TRBJ2-3
CATSVSADTQYF
TGTGCCACCTCGGTATCGGCCGATACGCAGTATTTT
>TRBV12-3/TRBV12-4|NA|NA|TRBJ2-1
CASSHYNEQFF
TGTGCCAGCAGTCACTACAATGAGCAGTTCTTC
>TRBV21-1|NA|NA|TRBJ1-1
CASSKARGGTGAAFF
TGTGCCAGCAGCAAAGCCCGGGGTGGGACAGGGGCCGCTTTCTTT
>TRBV15|NA|NA|TRBJ2-7
CATSRGYSSYEQYF
TGTGCCACCAGCAGGGGGTATAGCTCCTACGAGCAGTACTTC
>TRBV5-1|NA|NA|TRBJ2-5
CASIKGEDELETQYF
TGCGCCAGCATCAAGGGGGAGGACGAATTAGAGACCCAGTACTTC
>TRBV30|NA|NA|TRBJ2-7
CAWSPTGHEQYF
TGTGCCTGGAGTCCTACAGGACACGAGCAGTACTTC
>TRBV27|TRBD2|NA|TRBJ2-7
CASRTASTSPYEQYF
TGTGCCAGCAGAACCGCATCGACTAGCCCCTACGAGCAGTACTTC
>TRBV19|TRBD1|NA|TRBJ1-2
CASSMPGQGSNYGYTF
TGTGCCAGTAGTATGCCGGGACAGGGATCTAACTATGGCTACACCTTC
>TRBV12-2|NA|NA|TRBJ1-6
CASRYHRQRLSDNSPLHF
TGTGCAAGTCGCTACCACCGACAGAGACTTAGTGATAATTCACCCCTCCACTTT
>TRBV5-8|NA|NA|TRBJ1-2
CASSSGTVLGYTF
TGTGCCAGCAGCTCCGGGACCGTCTTAGGCTACACCTTC
>TRBV5-8|NA|once|TRBJ1-1
CASSLSSGHMARAFF
TGTGCCAGCAGCTTGAGTTCGGGACATATGGCAAGAGCTTTCTTT
>TRBV7-8|NA|NA|TRBJ1-1
CASSLVGWAEAFF
TGTGCCAGCAGCTTAGTGGGATGGGCTGAAGCTTTCTTT
>TRBV5-5|TRBD2|NA|TRBJ2-7
CASSLAASGVYEQYF
TGTGCCAGCAGCTTGGCGGCTAGCGGGGTCTACGAGCAGTACTTC
>TRBV9|TRBD2|NA|TRBJ2-2
CASSTAGGNTGELFF
TGTGCCAGCAGCACCGCGGGGGGCAACACCGGGGAGCTGTTTTTT
>TRBV5-1|NA|few|TRBJ2-7
CASSAEYEQYF
TGCGCCAGCAGCGCCGAGTACGAGCAGTACTTC
>TRBV30|NA|NA|TRBJ2-1
CAWSTNRGEILFF
TGTGCCTGGAGTACCAATAGGGGGGAGATTCTGTTCTTC
>TRBV5-6|NA|NA|TRBJ1-1
CASNQVMNTEAFF
TGTGCCAGCAACCAGGTAATGAACACTGAAGCTTTCTTT
>TRBV5-1|NA|NA|TRBJ2-2
CASSGAEGLIGELFF
TGCGCCAGCAGTGGGGCGGAGGGCCTTATCGGGGAGCTGTTTTTT
>TRBV2|TRBD1|NA|TRBJ1-6
CASSQGGADNSPLHF
TGTGCCAGCAGTCAGGGGGGAGCCGATAATTCACCCCTCCACTTT
>TRBV15|NA|NA|TRBJ1-3
CATSRDKPGAGNTIYF
TGTGCCACCAGCAGAGATAAGCCGGGCGCTGGAAACACCATATATTTT
>TRBV2|NA|NA|TRBJ2-1
CASSAQIGGYNEQFF
TGTGCCAGCAGTGCTCAAATAGGGGGTTACAATGAGCAGTTCTTC
>TRBV7-3|NA|NA|TRBJ2-6
CASSSRPDPFPGANVLTF
TGTGCCAGCAGCTCCCGTCCGGACCCTTTCCCTGGGGCCAACGTCCTGACTTTC
>TRBV27|TRBD2|NA|TRBJ2-7
CASSPSGGGVAYEQYF
TGTGCCAGCAGTCCCTCGGGGGGGGGCGTCGCCTACGAGCAGTACTTC
>TRBV2|NA|NA|TRBJ1-1
CASSVLQGNTEAFF
TGTGCCAGCAGTGTACTTCAGGGGAACACTGAAGCTTTCTTT
>TRBV27|TRBD2|NA|TRBJ2-3
CASSLAGVVDTQYF
TGTGCCAGCAGTCTAGCGGGAGTCGTTGATACGCAGTATTTT
>TRBV5-1|NA|NA|TRBJ1-3
CASSLAGAGNTIYF
TGCGCCAGCAGCTTGGCCGGGGCTGGAAACACCATATATTTT
>TRBV2|NA|NA|TRBJ2-5
CASNLYQETQYF
TGTGCCAGCAACTTGTACCAAGAGACCCAGTACTTC
>TRBV12-5|TRBD1|NA|TRBJ1-5
CASGQGGTGENQPQHF
TGTGCTAGTGGTCAAGGAGGGACAGGAGAGAATCAGCCCCAGCATTTT
>TRBV2|NA|NA|TRBJ1-1
CASSIGNTEAFF
TGTGCCAGCAGTATTGGGAACACTGAAGCTTTCTTT